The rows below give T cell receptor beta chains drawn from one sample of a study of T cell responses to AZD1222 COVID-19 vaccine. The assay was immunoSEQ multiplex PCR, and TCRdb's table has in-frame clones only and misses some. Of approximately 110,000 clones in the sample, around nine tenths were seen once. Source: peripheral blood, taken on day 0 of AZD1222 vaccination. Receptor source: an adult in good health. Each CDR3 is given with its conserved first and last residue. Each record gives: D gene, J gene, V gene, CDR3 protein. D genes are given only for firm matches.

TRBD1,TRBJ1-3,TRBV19,CASSISRGLGNTIYF
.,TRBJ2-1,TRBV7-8,CASSLGVSLRDEQFF
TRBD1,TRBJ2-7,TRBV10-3,CAISPIGTGFAYEQYF
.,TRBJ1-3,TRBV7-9,CASSEGGSGNTIYF
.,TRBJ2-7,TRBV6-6,CASSYSGSYEQYF
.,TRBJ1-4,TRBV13,CASSLGVEEEKLFF
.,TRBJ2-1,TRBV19,CASSPEDYSFSEQFF
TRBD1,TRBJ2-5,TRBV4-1,CASSKNRGPETQYF
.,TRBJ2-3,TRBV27,CASSFRRFTDTQYF
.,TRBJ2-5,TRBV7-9,CASSSYSDETQYF
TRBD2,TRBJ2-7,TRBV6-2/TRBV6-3,CASSYRTSESYEQYF
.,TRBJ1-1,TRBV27,CASSSSNTEAFF
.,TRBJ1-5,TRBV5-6,CASSLATGQPQHF
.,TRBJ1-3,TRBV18,CASSPIASGAETGNTIYF
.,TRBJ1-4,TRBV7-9,CASSDSTNEKLFF
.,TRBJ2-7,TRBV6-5,CASRSLSYEQYF
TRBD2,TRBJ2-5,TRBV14,CASSHLTSGGAETQYF
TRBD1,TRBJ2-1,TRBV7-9,CASSLSVRGQINEQFF
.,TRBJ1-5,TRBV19,CASTPRPNQPQHF
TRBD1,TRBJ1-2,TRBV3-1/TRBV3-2,CASSQELLRRDSYGYTF
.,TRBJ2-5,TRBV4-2,CASSQGVPARGPLTQYF
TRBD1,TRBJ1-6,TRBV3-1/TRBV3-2,CASSRDFRDRGGSPLHF
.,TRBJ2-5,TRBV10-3,CAISEGGQETQYF
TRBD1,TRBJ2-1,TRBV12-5,CASGRKGGLGYNEQFF
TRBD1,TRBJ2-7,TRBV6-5,CASSPQGAREQYF
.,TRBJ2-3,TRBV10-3,CAISEHEDTQYF
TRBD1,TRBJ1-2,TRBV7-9,CASSSPGQYGYTF
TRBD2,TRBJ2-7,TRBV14,CASSRSSGGEQYF
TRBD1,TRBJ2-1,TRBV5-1,CASSLTGQGFSYNEQFF
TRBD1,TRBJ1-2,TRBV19,CASSPRDRVGYTF
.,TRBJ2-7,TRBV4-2,CASSQVTPQHEQYF
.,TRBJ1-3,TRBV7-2,CASSPRFPSGNTIYF
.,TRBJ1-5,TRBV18,CASSPEVGPQHF
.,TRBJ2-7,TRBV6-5,CASSSVWLGREQYF
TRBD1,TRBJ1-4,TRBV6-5,CASHRGRLEKLFF
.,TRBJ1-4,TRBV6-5,CASSYSGGSIEKLFF
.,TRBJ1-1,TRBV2,CASSERAEAFF
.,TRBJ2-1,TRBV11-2,CASSPDWAGYNEQFF
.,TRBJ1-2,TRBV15,CATSRDLLNYGYTF
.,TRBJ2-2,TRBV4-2,CASSQNFELGWGTGAGELFF
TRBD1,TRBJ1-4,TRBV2,CASSSTGGAEKLFF
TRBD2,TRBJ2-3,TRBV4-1,CASRSLASGGHTDTQYF
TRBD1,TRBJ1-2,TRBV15,CATSRLPGQGGGYTF
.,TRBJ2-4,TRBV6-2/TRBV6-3,CASSHRGQLLAKNIQYF
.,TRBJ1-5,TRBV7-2,CASSLGMSNQPQHF
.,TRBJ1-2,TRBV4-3,CASSQAIHGGVWEHGYTF
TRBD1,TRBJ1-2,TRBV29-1,CSVDVTGDYGYTF
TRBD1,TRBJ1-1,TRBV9,CASSPGGTAGTEAFF
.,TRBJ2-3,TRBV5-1,CASSFEDTQYF
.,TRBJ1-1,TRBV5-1,CASSLGQVLMNTEAFF
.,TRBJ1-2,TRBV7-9,CASSSGLNYGYTF
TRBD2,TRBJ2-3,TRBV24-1,CATSPRGLAGASTDTQYF
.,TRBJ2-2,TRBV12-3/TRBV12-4,CASSRDTGELFF
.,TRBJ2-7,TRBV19,CASSMARTRPSYEQYF
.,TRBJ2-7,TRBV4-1,CASSQEGAGTYEQYF
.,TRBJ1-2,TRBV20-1,CSVPRAGYTF
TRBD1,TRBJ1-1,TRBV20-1,CSAIDRVLNTEAFF
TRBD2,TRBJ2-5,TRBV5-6,CASSSTSGGALRQETQYF
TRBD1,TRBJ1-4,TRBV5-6,CASSLDRGEKLFF